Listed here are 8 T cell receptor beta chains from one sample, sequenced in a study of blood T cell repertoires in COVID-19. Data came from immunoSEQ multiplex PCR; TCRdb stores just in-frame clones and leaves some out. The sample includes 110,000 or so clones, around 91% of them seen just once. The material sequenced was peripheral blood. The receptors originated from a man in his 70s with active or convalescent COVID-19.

CDR3 protein: CASSRGFVEQGRYGYTF. Written as DNA, the CDR3 is TGTGCCAGCAGTCGGGGCTTCGTGGAACAGGGAAGATATGGCTACACCTTC. V usage is TRBV28 and J usage is TRBJ1-2; TRBD1 is a possible D gene (6 bases). Germline CDR1 MDHEN, CDR2 SYDVKM. CDR3 length: 17 amino acids. The V end lost 5 bases, the J end lost 5 bases, and 24 bases lay between the germline ends.

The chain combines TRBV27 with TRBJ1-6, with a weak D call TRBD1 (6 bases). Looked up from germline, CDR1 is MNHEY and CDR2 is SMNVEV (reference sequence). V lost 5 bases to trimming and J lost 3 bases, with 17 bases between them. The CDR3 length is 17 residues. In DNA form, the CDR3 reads TGTGCCAGCAGTCCAGGACAGCTCTATCTCTATAATTCACCCCTCCACTTT. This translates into CASSPGQLYLYNSPLHF.

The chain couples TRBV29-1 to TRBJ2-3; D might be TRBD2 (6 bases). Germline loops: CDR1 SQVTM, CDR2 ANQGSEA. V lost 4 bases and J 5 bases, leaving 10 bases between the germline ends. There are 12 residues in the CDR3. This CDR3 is CSVGRDQDTQYF. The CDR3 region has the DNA TGCAGCGTTGGGCGGGACCAAGATACGCAGTATTTT.

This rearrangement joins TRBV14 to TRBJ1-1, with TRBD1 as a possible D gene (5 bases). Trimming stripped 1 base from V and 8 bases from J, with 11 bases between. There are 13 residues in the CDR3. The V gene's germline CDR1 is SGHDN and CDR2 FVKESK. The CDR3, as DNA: TGTGCCAGCAGCCAAGGTCGGGGGTCGGAAGCTTTCTTT. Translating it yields CASSQGRGSEAFF.

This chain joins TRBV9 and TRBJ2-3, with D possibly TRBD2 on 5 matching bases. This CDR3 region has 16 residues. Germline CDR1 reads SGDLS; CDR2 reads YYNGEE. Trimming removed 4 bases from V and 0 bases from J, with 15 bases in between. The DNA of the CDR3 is TGTGCCAGCAGCCCCCCGGTGCGGGCGAGCACAGATACGCAGTATTTT. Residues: CASSPPVRASTDTQYF.

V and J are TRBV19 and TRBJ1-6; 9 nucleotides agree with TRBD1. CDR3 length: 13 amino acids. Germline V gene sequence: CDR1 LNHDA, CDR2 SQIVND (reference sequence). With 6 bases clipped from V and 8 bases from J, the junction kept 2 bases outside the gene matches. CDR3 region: CASRGTGYSPLHF. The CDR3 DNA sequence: TGTGCCAGTAGAGGGACAGGGTATTCACCCCTCCACTTT.

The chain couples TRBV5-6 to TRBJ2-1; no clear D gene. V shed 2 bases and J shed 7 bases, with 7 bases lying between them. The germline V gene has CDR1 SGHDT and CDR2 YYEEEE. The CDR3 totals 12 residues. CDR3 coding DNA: TGTGCCAGCAGCTTTCTCCAGAATGAGCAGTTCTTC. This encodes CASSFLQNEQFF.

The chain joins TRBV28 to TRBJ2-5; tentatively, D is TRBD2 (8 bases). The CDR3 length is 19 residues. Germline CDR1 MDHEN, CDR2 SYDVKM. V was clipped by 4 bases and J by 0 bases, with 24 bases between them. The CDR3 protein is CASSSGGLAGGGYQETQYF. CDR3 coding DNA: TGTGCCAGCAGTTCAGGGGGGCTAGCGGGTGGTGGGTACCAAGAGACCCAGTACTTC.